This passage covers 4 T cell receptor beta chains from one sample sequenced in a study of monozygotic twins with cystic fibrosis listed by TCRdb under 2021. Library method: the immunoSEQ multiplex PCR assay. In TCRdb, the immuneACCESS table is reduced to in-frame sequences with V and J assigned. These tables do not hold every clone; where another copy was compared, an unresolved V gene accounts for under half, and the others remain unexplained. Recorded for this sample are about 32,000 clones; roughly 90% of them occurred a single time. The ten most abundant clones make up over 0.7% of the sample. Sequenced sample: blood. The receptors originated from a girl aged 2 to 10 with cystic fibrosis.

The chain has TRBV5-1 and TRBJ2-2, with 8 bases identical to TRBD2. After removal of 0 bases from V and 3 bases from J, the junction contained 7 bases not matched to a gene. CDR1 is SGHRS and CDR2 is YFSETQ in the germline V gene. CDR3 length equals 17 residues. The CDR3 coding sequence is TGCGCCAGCAGCTTGGACGGAGCGGGAGTTGACACCGGGGAGCTGTTTTTT. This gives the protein CASSLDGAGVDTGELFF.

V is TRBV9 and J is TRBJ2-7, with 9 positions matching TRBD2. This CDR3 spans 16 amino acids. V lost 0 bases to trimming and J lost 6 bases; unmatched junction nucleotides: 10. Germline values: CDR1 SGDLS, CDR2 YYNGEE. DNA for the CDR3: TGTGCCAGCAGCGTAGTCAGGCGGGAGGGCCCATTCGAGCAGTACTTC. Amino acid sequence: CASSVVRREGPFEQYF. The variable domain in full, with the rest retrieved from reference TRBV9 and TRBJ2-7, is DSGVTQTPKHLITATGQRVTLRCSPRSGDLSVYWYQQSLDQGLQFLIQYYNGEERAKGNILERFSAQQFPDLHSELNLSSLELGDSALYFCASSVVRREGPFEQYFGPGTRLTVT.

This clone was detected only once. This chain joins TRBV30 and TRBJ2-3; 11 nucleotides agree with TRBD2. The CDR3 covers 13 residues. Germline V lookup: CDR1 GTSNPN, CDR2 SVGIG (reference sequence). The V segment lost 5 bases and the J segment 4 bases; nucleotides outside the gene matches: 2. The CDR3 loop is CAWALAGADTQYF. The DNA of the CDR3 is TGTGCCTGGGCACTAGCGGGGGCAGATACGCAGTATTTT.

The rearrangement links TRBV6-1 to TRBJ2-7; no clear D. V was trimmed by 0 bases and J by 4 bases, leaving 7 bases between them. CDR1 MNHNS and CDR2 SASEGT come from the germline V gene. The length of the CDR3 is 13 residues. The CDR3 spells CASSEASAYEQYF. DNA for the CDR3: TGTGCCAGCAGTGAAGCATCTGCTTACGAGCAGTACTTC.